These T cell receptor beta chains were read from a single sample in a study of T cells in Graves' hyperthyroidism and ophthalmopathy. One entry per CDR3 protein results from TCRdb running MiXCR on the multiplex PCR reads. The sample yields around 34,000 distinct CDR3 sequences, around 52% seen once. Specimen: blood. The receptor source for this set is a middle-aged woman with Graves' ophthalmopathy. The CDR3 runs from the conserved cysteine through the conserved F or W. The D gene is left open where the match is weak. Some rows have no size entry. The others give once, few or many, or a class for an expanded clone.

D	size	V	J	length	CDR3	DNA
NA	medium-sized	TRBV2	TRBJ2-1	10	CASTYSEQFF	TGTGCCAGCACGTATTCTGAGCAGTTCTTC
TRBD2	once	TRBV5-1	TRBJ2-2	13	CASSGRAVGELFF	TGCGCCAGCAGCGGGAGGGCTGTCGGGGAGCTGTTTTTT
TRBD1	NA	TRBV12-3/TRBV12-4	TRBJ1-1	16	CASRYGQGDFNTEAFF	TGTGCCAGCAGATATGGACAGGGTGACTTCAACACTGAAGCTTTCTTT
TRBD2	many	TRBV4-1	TRBJ2-3	15	CASTGTSGYTDTQYF	TGCGCCAGCACCGGAACTAGCGGCTACACAGATACGCAGTATTTT
TRBD1	NA	TRBV6-5	TRBJ1-2	12	CASKPGQAGNTF	TGTGCCAGCAAACCGGGACAGGCTGGAAACACCTTC
NA	NA	TRBV5-1	TRBJ2-2	13	CASGLSLTGELFF	TGCGCCAGCGGCTTGTCATTAACCGGGGAGCTGTTTTTT
TRBD1	medium-sized	TRBV10-3	TRBJ2-1	13	CAIEGQGNNEQFF	TGTGCCATCGAGGGACAGGGAAACAATGAGCAGTTCTTC
NA	NA	TRBV20-1	TRBJ2-2	15	CSARVPDRNTGELFF	TGCAGTGCTAGAGTCCCAGACCGGAACACCGGGGAGCTGTTTTTT
TRBD2	NA	TRBV2	TRBJ2-1	18	CATHNLRDYLSSYNEQFF	TGTGCCACACACAACCTCCGGGACTATCTAAGCTCCTACAATGAGCAGTTCTTC
TRBD1	many	TRBV7-6	TRBJ2-2	15	CASSPGTGGTGELFF	TGTGCCAGCAGCCCCGGGACAGGGGGCACCGGGGAGCTGTTTTTT
NA	once	TRBV10-2	TRBJ2-3	15	CASSEGKGSTDTQYF	TGCGCCAGCAGTGAGGGAAAGGGTAGCACAGATACGCAGTATTTT
NA	many	TRBV5-1	TRBJ1-4	15	CASSLIGGANEKLFF	TGCGCCAGCAGCTTAATCGGAGGGGCTAATGAAAAACTGTTTTTT
NA	NA	TRBV12-3/TRBV12-4	TRBJ1-6	17	CASSLILAGGADSPLHF	TGTGCCAGCAGTTTAATCCTAGCGGGGGGGGCGGATTCACCCCTCCACTTT
TRBD2	many	TRBV7-3	TRBJ2-5	16	CASSLTSGSGGETQYF	TGTGCCAGCAGCTTAACTAGTGGGAGCGGGGGAGAGACCCAGTACTTC
NA	many	TRBV5-1	TRBJ2-1	17	CASSLGDLAFSYNEQFF	TGCGCCAGCAGCTTGGGGGACTTAGCGTTCTCCTACAATGAGCAGTTCTTC
TRBD1	medium-sized	TRBV19	TRBJ2-2	15	CASSPGTGRAGELFF	TGTGCCAGTAGTCCCGGGACAGGGAGGGCCGGGGAGCTGTTTTTT
TRBD2	NA	TRBV20-1	TRBJ2-1	16	CGRLGLAVGSGWEQFF	TGCGGACGGCTCGGACTAGCGGTGGGATCGGGGTGGGAGCAGTTCTTC
NA	medium-sized	TRBV10-2	TRBJ1-2	15	CASSDGAAVNYGYTF	TGCGCCAGCAGTGATGGGGCCGCTGTAAACTATGGCTACACCTTC
NA	NA	TRBV20-1	TRBJ1-1	13	CSAHPQGNTEAFF	TGCAGTGCTCACCCACAGGGGAACACTGAAGCTTTCTTT
TRBD2	medium-sized	TRBV10-3	TRBJ2-7	15	CATRAKAGVTYEQYF	TGTGCCACCAGAGCCAAAGCGGGAGTAACCTACGAGCAGTACTTC
TRBD1	many	TRBV6-5	TRBJ2-7	15	CASRATGTGLYEQYF	TGTGCCAGCAGGGCCACCGGGACAGGCCTCTACGAGCAGTACTTC
NA	NA	TRBV12-3/TRBV12-4	TRBJ1-2	12	CASRGQNNGYTF	TGTGCCAGCAGAGGACAGAACAATGGCTACACCTTC
NA	once	TRBV24-1	TRBJ1-5	15	CATSDTGQPDQPQHF	TGTGCCACCAGTGATACCGGACAGCCCGATCAGCCCCAGCATTTT
NA	NA	TRBV29-1	TRBJ2-3	13	CSVGRGAGDTQYF	TGCAGCGTTGGTCGGGGGGCGGGAGATACGCAGTATTTT
NA	NA	TRBV7-6	TRBJ2-5	15	CASSQNLGAGKTQYF	TGTGCCAGCAGTCAAAACTTAGGGGCTGGAAAGACCCAGTACTTC
NA	many	TRBV6-6	TRBJ1-2	15	CASSYPTINGEGYTF	TGTGCCAGCAGTTATCCGACCATCAACGGAGAGGGCTACACCTTC
TRBD2	NA	TRBV7-9	TRBJ2-7	15	CASSPSGSRSYEQYF	TGTGCCAGCAGCCCTAGCGGGAGTAGGAGTTACGAGCAGTACTTC
NA	NA	TRBV9	TRBJ2-7	14	CASSVAERSYEQYF	TGTGCCAGCAGCGTAGCCGAAAGATCCTACGAGCAGTACTTC